This TCR beta chain originates from a study of CD8 T cells in Susac syndrome. With random hexamers, 0.5 to 1 ug RNA was reverse transcribed. From the immunoSEQ multiplex PCR reads, TCRdb called clonotypes with MiXCR, one entry per CDR3 protein. The table includes 400,000 or so distinct CDR3 sequences, more than 70% detected once. The CDR3 has 12 residues. CDR1 is LNHDA and CDR2 is SQIVND in the germline V gene (reference sequence). V dropped 1 base and J dropped 6 bases, with 5 bases sitting between them. The sequenced sample was CD8+ T cells from PBMCs. V is TRBV19 and J is TRBJ2-3; D is unresolved. This clonotype originated in a human donor with multiple sclerosis. The CDR3: CASSIVADTQYF. CDR3 in DNA: TGTGCCAGTAGTATAGTAGCTGATACGCAGTATTTT.